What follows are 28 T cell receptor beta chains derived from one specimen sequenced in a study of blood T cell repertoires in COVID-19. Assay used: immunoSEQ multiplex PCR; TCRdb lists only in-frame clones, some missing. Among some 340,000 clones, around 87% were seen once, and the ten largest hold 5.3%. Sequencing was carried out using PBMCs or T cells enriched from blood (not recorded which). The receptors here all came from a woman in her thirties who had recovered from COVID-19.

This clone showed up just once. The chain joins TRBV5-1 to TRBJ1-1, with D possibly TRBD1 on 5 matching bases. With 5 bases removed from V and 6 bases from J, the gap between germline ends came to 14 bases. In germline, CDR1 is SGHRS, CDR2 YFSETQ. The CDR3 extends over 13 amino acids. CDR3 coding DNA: TGCGCCAGCAGTATAACACAGGAGTCTGAAGCTTTCTTT. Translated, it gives CASSITQESEAFF. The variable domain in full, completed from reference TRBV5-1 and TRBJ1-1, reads KAGVTQTPRYLIKTRGQQVTLSCSPISGHRSVSWYQQTPGQGLQFLFEYFSETQRNKGNFPGRFSGRQFSNSRSEMNVSTLELGDSALYLCASSITQESEAFFGQGTRLTVV.

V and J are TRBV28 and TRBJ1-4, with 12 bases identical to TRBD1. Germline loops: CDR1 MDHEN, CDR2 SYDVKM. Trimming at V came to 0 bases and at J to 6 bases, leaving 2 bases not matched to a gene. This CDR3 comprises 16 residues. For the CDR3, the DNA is TGTGCCAGCAGTTTATGGGGGACAGGGGGCTATGAAAAACTGTTTTTT. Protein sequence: CASSLWGTGGYEKLFF. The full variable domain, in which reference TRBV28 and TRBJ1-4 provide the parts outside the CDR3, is DVKVTQSSRYLVKRTGEKVFLECVQDMDHENMFWYRQDPGLGLRLIYFSYDVKMKEKGDIPEGYSVSREKKERFSLILESASTNQTSMYLCASSLWGTGGYEKLFFGSGTQLSVL.

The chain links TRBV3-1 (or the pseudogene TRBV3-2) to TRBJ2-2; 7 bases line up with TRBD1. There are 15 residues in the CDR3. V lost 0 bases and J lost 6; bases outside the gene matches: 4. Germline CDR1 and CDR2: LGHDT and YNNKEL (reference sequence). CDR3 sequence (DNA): TGTGCCAGCAGCCAAGACATTACAGGGGCCGGGGAGCTGTTTTTT. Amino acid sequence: CASSQDITGAGELFF.

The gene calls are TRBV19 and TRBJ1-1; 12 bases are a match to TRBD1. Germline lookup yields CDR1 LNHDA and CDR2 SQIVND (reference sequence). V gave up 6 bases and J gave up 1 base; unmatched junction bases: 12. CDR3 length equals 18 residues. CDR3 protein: CASRPRRDRGLQNTEAFF. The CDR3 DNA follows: TGTGCCAGTAGACCAAGACGGGACAGGGGGCTTCAGAACACTGAAGCTTTCTTT.

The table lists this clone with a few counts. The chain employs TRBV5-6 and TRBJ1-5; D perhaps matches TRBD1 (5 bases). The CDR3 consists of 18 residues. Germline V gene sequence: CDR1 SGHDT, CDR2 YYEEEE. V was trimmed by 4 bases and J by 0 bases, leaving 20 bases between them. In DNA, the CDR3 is TGTGCCAGCAGCCCCCCCTTAGGTCAGGGCAATAGCAATCAGCCCCAGCATTTT. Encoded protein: CASSPPLGQGNSNQPQHF.

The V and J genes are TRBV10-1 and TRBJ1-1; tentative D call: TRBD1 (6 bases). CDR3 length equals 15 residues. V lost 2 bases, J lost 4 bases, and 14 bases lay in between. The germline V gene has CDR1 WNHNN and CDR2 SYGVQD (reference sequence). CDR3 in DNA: TGCGCCAGCAGTGAGGTATTAGGGGGGGCCACTGAAGCTTTCTTT. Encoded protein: CASSEVLGGATEAFF.

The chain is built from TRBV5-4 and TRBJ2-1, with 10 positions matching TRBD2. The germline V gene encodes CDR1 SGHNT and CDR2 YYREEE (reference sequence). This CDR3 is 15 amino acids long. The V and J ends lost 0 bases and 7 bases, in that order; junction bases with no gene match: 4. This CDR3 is CASSLDSGGANEQFF. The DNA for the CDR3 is TGTGCCAGCAGCTTGGACAGCGGGGGGGCAAATGAGCAGTTCTTC.

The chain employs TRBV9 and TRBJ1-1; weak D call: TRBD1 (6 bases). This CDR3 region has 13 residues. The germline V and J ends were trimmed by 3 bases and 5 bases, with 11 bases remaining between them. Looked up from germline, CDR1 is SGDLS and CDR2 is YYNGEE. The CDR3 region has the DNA TGTGCCAGCAGCGAGGACAGTCAAACTGAAGCTTTCTTT. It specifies CASSEDSQTEAFF.

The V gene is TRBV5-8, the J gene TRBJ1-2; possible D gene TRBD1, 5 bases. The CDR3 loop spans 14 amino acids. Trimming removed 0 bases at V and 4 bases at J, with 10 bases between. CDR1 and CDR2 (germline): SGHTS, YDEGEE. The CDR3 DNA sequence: TGTGCCAGCAGCTTGGTAGGGACTTTCTATGGCTACACCTTC. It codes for CASSLVGTFYGYTF.

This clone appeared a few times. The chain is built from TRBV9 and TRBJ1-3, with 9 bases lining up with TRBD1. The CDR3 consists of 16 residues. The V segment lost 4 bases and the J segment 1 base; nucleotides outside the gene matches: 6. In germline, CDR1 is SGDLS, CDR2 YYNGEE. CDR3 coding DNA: TGTGCCAGCAGCTTCGGGACAGGGTCATCTGGAAACACCATATATTTT. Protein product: CASSFGTGSSGNTIYF.

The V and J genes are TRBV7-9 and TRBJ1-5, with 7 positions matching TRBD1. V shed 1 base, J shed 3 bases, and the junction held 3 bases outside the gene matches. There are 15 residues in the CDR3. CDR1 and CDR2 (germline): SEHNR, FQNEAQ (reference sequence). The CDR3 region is CASSLDRGYNQPQHF. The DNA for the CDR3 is TGTGCCAGCAGCTTAGACAGGGGCTACAATCAGCCCCAGCATTTT.

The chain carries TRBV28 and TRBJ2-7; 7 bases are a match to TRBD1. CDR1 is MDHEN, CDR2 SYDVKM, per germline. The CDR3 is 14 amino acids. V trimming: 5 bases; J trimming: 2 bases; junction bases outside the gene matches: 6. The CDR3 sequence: CASSDPGQPYEQYF. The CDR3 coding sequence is TGTGCCAGCAGTGATCCGGGACAGCCCTACGAGCAGTACTTC.

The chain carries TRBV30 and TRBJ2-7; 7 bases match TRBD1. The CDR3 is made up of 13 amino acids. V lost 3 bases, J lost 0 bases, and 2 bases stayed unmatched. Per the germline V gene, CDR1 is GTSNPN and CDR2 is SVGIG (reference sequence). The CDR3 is CAWRGGFSYEQYF. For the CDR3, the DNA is TGTGCCTGGAGAGGGGGCTTCTCCTACGAGCAGTACTTC.

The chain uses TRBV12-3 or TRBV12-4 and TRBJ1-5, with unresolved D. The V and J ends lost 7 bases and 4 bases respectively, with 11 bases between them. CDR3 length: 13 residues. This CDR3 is CASTRLMNQPQHF. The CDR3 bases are TGTGCCAGCACAAGACTGATGAATCAGCCCCAGCATTTT.

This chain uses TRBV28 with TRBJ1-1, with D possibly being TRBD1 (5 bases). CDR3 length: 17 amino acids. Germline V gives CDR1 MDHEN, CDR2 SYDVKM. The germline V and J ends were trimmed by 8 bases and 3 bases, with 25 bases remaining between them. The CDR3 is CASQGSGRGSRDTEAFF. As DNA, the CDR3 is TGTGCCAGCCAGGGCTCGGGGCGGGGCTCCCGGGACACTGAAGCTTTCTTT. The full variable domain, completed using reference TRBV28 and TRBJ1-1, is DVKVTQSSRYLVKRTGEKVFLECVQDMDHENMFWYRQDPGLGLRLIYFSYDVKMKEKGDIPEGYSVSREKKERFSLILESASTNQTSMYLCASQGSGRGSRDTEAFFGQGTRLTVV.

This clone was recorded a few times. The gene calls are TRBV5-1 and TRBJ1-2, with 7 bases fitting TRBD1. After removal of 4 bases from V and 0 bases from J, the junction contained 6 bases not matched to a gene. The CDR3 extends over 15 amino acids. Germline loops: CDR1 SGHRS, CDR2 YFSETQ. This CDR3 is CASSTADRANYGYTF. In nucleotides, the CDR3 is TGCGCCAGCAGCACCGCCGACAGGGCTAACTATGGCTACACCTTC.

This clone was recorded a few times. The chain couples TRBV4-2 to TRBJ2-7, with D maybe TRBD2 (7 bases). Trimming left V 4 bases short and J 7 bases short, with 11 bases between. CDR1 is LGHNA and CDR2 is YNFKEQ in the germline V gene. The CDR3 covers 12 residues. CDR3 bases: TGTGCCAGCAGCCCCGGGGGGCGTGAGCAGTACTTC. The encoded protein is CASSPGGREQYF.

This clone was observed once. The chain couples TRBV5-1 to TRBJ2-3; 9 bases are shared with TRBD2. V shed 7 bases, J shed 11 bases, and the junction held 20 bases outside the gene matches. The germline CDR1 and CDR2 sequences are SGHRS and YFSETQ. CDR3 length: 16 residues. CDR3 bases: TGCGCCAGCCAACCTCAGGGCGGGGGGGCCATGGTTGGGCAGTATTTT. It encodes CASQPQGGGAMVGQYF.

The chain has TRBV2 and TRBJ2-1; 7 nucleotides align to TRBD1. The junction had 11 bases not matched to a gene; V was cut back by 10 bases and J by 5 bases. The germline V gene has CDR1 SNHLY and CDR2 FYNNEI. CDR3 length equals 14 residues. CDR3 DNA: TGTGCCACGGGACAGAGAGGGAATGACAATGAGCAGTTCTTC. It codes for CATGQRGNDNEQFF.

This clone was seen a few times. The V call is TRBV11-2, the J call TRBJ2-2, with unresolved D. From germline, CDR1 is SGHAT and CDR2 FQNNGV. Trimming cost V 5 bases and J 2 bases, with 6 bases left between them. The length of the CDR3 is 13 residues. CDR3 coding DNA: TGTGCCAGCAGCCCGTCTAACACCGGGGAGCTGTTTTTT. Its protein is CASSPSNTGELFF.

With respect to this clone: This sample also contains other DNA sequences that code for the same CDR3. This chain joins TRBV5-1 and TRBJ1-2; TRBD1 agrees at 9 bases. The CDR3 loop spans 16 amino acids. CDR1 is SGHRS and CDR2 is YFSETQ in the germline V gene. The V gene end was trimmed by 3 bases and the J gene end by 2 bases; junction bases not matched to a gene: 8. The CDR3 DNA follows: TGCGCCAGCAGCTCGCCGGGACAGGGAGGGAACTATGGCTACACCTTC. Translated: CASSSPGQGGNYGYTF.

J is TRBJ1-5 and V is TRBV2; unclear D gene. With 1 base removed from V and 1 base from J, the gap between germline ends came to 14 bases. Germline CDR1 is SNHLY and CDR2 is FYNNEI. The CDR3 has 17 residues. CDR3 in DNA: TGTGCCAGCAGTGAAGAGCTCGCAAAGTCAAGCAATCAGCCCCAGCATTTT. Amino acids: CASSEELAKSSNQPQHF.

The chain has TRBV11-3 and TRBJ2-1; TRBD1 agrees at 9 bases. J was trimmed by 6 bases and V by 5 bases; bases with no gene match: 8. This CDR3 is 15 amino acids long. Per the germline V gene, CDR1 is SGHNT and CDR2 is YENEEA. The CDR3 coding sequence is TGTGCCAGCAGCCTGGACAGGGGTGGGTCCAATGAGCAGTTCTTC. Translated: CASSLDRGGSNEQFF.

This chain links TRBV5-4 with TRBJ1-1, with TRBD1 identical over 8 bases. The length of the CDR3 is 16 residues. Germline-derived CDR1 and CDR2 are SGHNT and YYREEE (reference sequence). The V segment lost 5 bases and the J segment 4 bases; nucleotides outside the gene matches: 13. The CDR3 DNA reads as TGTGCCAGCAGTTCAGGGGGCGAACTGGCGGGCACTGAAGCTTTCTTT. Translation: CASSSGGELAGTEAFF.

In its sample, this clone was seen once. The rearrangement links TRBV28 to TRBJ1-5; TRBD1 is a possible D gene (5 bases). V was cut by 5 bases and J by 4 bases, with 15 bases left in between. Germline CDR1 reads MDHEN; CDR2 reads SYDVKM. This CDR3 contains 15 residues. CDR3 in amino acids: CASSPFRVGNQPQHF. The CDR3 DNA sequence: TGTGCCAGCAGTCCATTCAGGGTCGGGAATCAGCCCCAGCATTTT.

The CDR3 sequence: CASSVDRGGYNEQFF. The CDR3 bases are TGTGCCAGCAGCGTAGATCGGGGGGGCTACAATGAGCAGTTCTTC. The chain recombines TRBV9 with TRBJ2-1, with TRBD2 matching over 8 bases. Unmatched junction bases numbered 2, after V lost 0 bases and J lost 3 bases. Germline CDR1 reads SGDLS; CDR2 reads YYNGEE. The CDR3 length is 15 residues.

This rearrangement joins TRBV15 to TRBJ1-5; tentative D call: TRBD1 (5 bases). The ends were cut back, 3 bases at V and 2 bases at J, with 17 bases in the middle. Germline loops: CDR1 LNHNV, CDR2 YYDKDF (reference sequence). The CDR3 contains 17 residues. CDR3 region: CATSRRQLYVGNQPQHF. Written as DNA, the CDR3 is TGTGCCACCAGCAGGCGACAGTTATACGTGGGCAATCAGCCCCAGCATTTT.

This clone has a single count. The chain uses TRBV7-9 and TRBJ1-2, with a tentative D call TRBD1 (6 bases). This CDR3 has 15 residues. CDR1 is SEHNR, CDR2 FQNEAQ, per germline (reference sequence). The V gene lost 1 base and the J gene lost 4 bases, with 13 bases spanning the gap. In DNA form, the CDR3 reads TGTGCCAGCAGCTTAGGGACAGTCGATTTCTATGGCTACACCTTC. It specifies CASSLGTVDFYGYTF.